In this sample, the clone carrying this TCR beta chain turned up a few times. Its antigen is undetermined. This entry is derived from a study of graft-versus-host responses after intestinal transplantation. Study details: Among the recipients, all got anti-thymocyte globulin induction and then tacrolimus and steroids for roughly three years.

Assay used: immunoSEQ multiplex PCR; TCRdb lists only in-frame clones, some missing. This sample yields 70,000 or so clones, of which over 75% are seen a single time; 0.35% to 0.4% belongs to the top ten. V was shortened by 7 bases and J by 7 bases, with 16 bases between the two germline ends. CDR1 SGHTA and CDR2 FQGNSA come from the germline V gene. This CDR3 comprises 13 residues. Study-wide results and caveats: Recipient marrow contained GvH clones, some of which appeared first in ileum or blood. Patients who carried graft-donor T cell macrochimerism also had high graft-versus-host to host-versus-graft clonal ratios in their allografts. Peak levels of circulating GvH clones tracked with early post-transplant HvG declines.

This sample comprised unstimulated CD4+ T cells sorted from spleen or lymph node cells, obtained before transplant. This clonotype was sampled from a human donor who was the organ donor for an intestinal transplant. The V call is TRBV7-2, the J call TRBJ1-2, with a weak D call TRBD1 (6 bases). The chain's CDR3 is CASTPPGDSGYTF. The CDR3 coding sequence is TGTGCCAGCACCCCCCCAGGGGATTCTGGCTACACCTTC. The full variable domain, its missing parts supplied by reference TRBV7-2 and TRBJ1-2, is GAGVSQSPSNKVTEKGKDVELRCDPISGHTALYWYRQSLGQGLEFLIYFQGNSAPDKSGLPSDRFSAERTGGSVSTLTIQRTQQEDSAVYLCASTPPGDSGYTFGSGTRLTVV.